One sample yielded the 2 T cell receptor beta chains listed below, sequenced in a study of CD8 T cells in Susac syndrome. Reverse transcription of roughly 0.5 to 1 ug RNA was carried out with random hexamers. TCRdb analysed the immunoSEQ multiplex PCR reads with MiXCR anew, one entry per CDR3 protein. Of around 170,000 distinct CDR3 sequences listed, 95% are singletons. The sequenced material came from CD8+ T cells from PBMCs. These receptors all come from a human donor with Susac syndrome.

The chain links TRBV3-1 to TRBJ2-7; 11 nucleotides agree with TRBD2. This CDR3 region has 15 residues. From germline, CDR1 is LGHDT and CDR2 YNNKEL (reference sequence). Trimming cost V 0 bases and J 10 bases; bases outside gene matches: 8. The CDR3 sequence is CASSQDFGTSGFQYF. CDR3 sequence (DNA): TGTGCCAGCAGCCAAGATTTTGGGACTAGCGGTTTTCAGTACTTC.

The rearrangement links TRBV2 to TRBJ2-7; 7 nucleotides align to TRBD2. Trimming took 5 bases from V and 6 from J; bases not matched to a gene: 7. The CDR3 sequence is 13 residues long. Per germline, CDR1 SNHLY and CDR2 FYNNEI. The CDR3 loop is CASSWAGDGEQYF. The CDR3 nucleotides are TGTGCCAGCAGTTGGGCGGGGGACGGCGAGCAGTACTTC. Together with reference TRBV2 and TRBJ2-7, the CDR3 gives the full variable domain: EPEVTQTPSHQVTQMGQEVILRCVPISNHLYFYWYRQILGQKVEFLVSFYNNEISEKSEIFDDQFSVERPDGSNFTLKIRSTKLEDSAMYFCASSWAGDGEQYFGPGTRLTVT.